This T cell receptor (beta chain) was sequenced for a study of shared clonotypes between healthy human individuals. As regards this clone: Its specificity is unknown.

Sequenced by immunoSEQ multiplex PCR; TCRdb stores in-frame clones only, minus some. Of 2 million to 2.5 million clones in the sample, more than 85% were seen once. Only CD45RO-negative cells positively selected for CCR7 counted as naive CD8 cells, so terminally differentiated effector memory CD45RA+ cells were excluded. Study findings and constraints: Among donors, the sharing of clonotypes was expected to be influenced by sequencing depth.

CDR3 length equals 15 residues. V was pared by 3 bases and J by 4 bases, with 18 bases between. Germline lookup yields CDR1 SQVTM and CDR2 ANQGSEA. Sequencing used naive CD8+ T cells from PBMCs. The chain employs TRBV29-1 and TRBJ1-2; no firm D call. The origin of this receptor is a man aged 18-30 years in good health. Some clones in this sample may be carry-over from other donors' samples. As DNA, the CDR3 is TGCAGCGTTGATGCTTTCCTGCCAACCGGCTATGGCTACACCTTC. It translates to CSVDAFLPTGYGYTF. Full variable domain (outside the CDR3, taken from reference TRBV29-1 and TRBJ1-2): SAVISQKPSRDICQRGTSLTIQCQVDSQVTMMFWYRQQPGQSLTLIATANQGSEATYESGFVIDKFPISRPNLTFSTLTVSNMSPEDSSIYLCSVDAFLPTGYGYTFGSGTRLTVV.